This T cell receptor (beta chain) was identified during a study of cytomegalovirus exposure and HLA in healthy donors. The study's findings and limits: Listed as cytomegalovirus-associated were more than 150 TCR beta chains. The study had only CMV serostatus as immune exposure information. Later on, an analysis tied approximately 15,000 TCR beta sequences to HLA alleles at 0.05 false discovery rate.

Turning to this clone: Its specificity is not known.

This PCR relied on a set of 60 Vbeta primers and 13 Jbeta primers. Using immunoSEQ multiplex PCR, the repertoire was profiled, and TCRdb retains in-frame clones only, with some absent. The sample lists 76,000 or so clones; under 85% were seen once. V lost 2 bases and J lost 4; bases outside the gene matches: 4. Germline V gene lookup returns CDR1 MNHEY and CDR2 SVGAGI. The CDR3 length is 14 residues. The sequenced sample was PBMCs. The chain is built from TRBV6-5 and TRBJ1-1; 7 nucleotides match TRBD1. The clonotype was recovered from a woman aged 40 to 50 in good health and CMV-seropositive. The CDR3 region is CASSYRGQGTEAFF. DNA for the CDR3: TGTGCCAGCAGTTACAGGGGGCAGGGCACTGAAGCTTTCTTT.